The rows below give T cell receptor beta chains drawn from one sample of a study of neurological immune-mediated disorders. TCRdb re-analysed the 5' RACE reads in MiXCR, keeping a single row per CDR3 protein. The top ten clones hold approximately 2.6% of a sample with roughly 70,000 distinct CDR3 sequences, around 5.5% of them seen once. Sequencing input: PBMCs. The receptors come from a woman under 40 with multiple sclerosis. CDR3s include the opening cysteine and the closing phenylalanine or tryptophan. A D gene is named only where the DNA matches it firmly. Clone size appears in some rows only: once, few, many, or a class for an expanded clone.

j_gene: TRBJ1-5
v_gene: TRBV20-1
abundance: many
d_gene: .
CDR3aa: CSASNPHGGNQPQHF
CDR3nt: TGCAGTGCTAGTAACCCCCATGGGGGCAATCAGCCCCAGCATTTT

j_gene: TRBJ1-5
v_gene: TRBV15
abundance: many
d_gene: .
CDR3aa: CATSRDPGSNQPQHF
CDR3nt: TGTGCCACCAGCAGAGATCCAGGGAGCAATCAGCCCCAGCATTTT

j_gene: TRBJ2-3
v_gene: TRBV7-8
abundance: many
d_gene: TRBD2
CDR3aa: CASSLWGAGGTDTQYF
CDR3nt: TGTGCCAGCAGCCTATGGGGAGCGGGGGGCACAGATACGCAGTATTTT

j_gene: TRBJ2-3
v_gene: TRBV9
abundance: few
d_gene: TRBD2
CDR3aa: CASRSLTSGADTQYF
CDR3nt: TGTGCCAGCAGATCCTTGACTAGCGGGGCAGATACGCAGTATTTT

j_gene: TRBJ2-3
v_gene: TRBV3-1
abundance: .
d_gene: .
CDR3aa: CASSQDGAPWTQYF
CDR3nt: TGTGCCAGCAGCCAAGACGGCGCGCCATGGACGCAGTATTTT

j_gene: TRBJ2-3
v_gene: TRBV20-1
abundance: few
d_gene: TRBD2
CDR3aa: CSASASGGADTQYF
CDR3nt: TGCAGTGCTAGCGCCAGCGGGGGAGCAGATACGCAGTATTTT

j_gene: TRBJ1-6
v_gene: TRBV12-3/TRBV12-4
abundance: many
d_gene: TRBD1
CDR3aa: CASTRTGGRSPLHF
CDR3nt: TGTGCCAGCACTAGGACAGGGGGCAGATCACCCCTCCACTTT

j_gene: TRBJ2-3
v_gene: TRBV6-5
abundance: few
d_gene: .
CDR3aa: CASSYSKGGQDTQYF
CDR3nt: TGTGCCAGCAGTTACTCGAAGGGGGGGCAAGATACGCAGTATTTT

j_gene: TRBJ2-3
v_gene: TRBV3-1
abundance: many
d_gene: .
CDR3aa: CASSRDYSVTIGQYF
CDR3nt: TGTGCCAGCAGCCGGGATTACAGTGTCACTATCGGACAGTATTTT

j_gene: TRBJ2-7
v_gene: TRBV5-1
abundance: many
d_gene: .
CDR3aa: CASSYRDEQYF
CDR3nt: TGCGCCAGCAGCTACCGGGACGAGCAGTACTTC

j_gene: TRBJ2-7
v_gene: TRBV7-9
abundance: many
d_gene: .
CDR3aa: CASSSSTGYEQYF
CDR3nt: TGTGCCAGCAGCTCCTCGACAGGTTACGAGCAGTACTTC

j_gene: TRBJ2-7
v_gene: TRBV7-2
abundance: .
d_gene: .
CDR3aa: CASSRTRDVAYEQYF
CDR3nt: TGTGCCAGCAGCCGGACCCGGGACGTTGCCTACGAGCAGTACTTC

j_gene: TRBJ2-1
v_gene: TRBV27
abundance: .
d_gene: .
CDR3aa: CASSFSNEQFF
CDR3nt: TGTGCCAGCAGTTTTAGCAATGAGCAGTTCTTC

j_gene: TRBJ1-2
v_gene: TRBV7-6
abundance: .
d_gene: .
CDR3aa: CASSLEAGRGYTF
CDR3nt: TGTGCCAGCAGCTTAGAGGCAGGGAGAGGCTACACCTTC

j_gene: TRBJ1-1
v_gene: TRBV20-1
abundance: .
d_gene: .
CDR3aa: CSALGLMNTEAFF
CDR3nt: TGCAGTGCACTGGGGCTTATGAACACTGAAGCTTTCTTT

j_gene: TRBJ1-1
v_gene: TRBV9
abundance: many
d_gene: TRBD1
CDR3aa: CASSGRTGGPQNTEAFF
CDR3nt: TGTGCCAGCAGCGGACGGACAGGGGGGCCCCAGAACACTGAAGCTTTCTTT

j_gene: TRBJ1-5
v_gene: TRBV3-1
abundance: few
d_gene: .
CDR3aa: CASSQSTAQPQNF
CDR3nt: TGTGCCAGCAGCCAATCCACAGCTCAGCCCCAGAATTTT

j_gene: TRBJ2-4
v_gene: TRBV28
abundance: many
d_gene: .
CDR3aa: CASGISGTSPKNIQYF
CDR3nt: TGTGCCAGCGGGATAAGCGGGACATCCCCCAAAAACATTCAGTACTTC

j_gene: TRBJ2-1
v_gene: TRBV7-2
abundance: many
d_gene: .
CDR3aa: CASTDRAAEQFF
CDR3nt: TGTGCCAGCACCGATAGAGCGGCTGAGCAGTTCTTC

j_gene: TRBJ1-6
v_gene: TRBV20-1
abundance: few
d_gene: .
CDR3aa: CSAPRTDSYNSPLNF
CDR3nt: TGCAGTGCTCCTAGGACGGACTCCTATAATTCACCCCTCAACTTT

j_gene: TRBJ1-2
v_gene: TRBV5-1
abundance: many
d_gene: .
CDR3aa: CASRDLLDYGYTF
CDR3nt: TGCGCCAGCAGGGATTTGCTCGACTATGGCTACACCTTC

j_gene: TRBJ1-1
v_gene: TRBV10-3
abundance: many
d_gene: TRBD1
CDR3aa: CAISETGGMNTEAFF
CDR3nt: TGTGCCATCAGTGAGACAGGGGGGATGAACACTGAAGCTTTCTTT

j_gene: TRBJ1-5
v_gene: TRBV4-1
abundance: many
d_gene: .
CDR3aa: CASREIGRGRIQPQNF
CDR3nt: TGCGCCAGCAGAGAAATCGGTCGGGGGCGCATTCAGCCCCAGAATTTT

j_gene: TRBJ1-2
v_gene: TRBV27
abundance: .
d_gene: TRBD1
CDR3aa: CASSASGGWSYGYTF
CDR3nt: TGTGCCAGCAGTGCATCAGGGGGCTGGAGCTATGGCTACACCTTC

j_gene: TRBJ1-1
v_gene: TRBV5-1
abundance: many
d_gene: .
CDR3aa: CASHLEGTDTEAFF
CDR3nt: TGCGCCAGCCACCTAGAGGGTACGGACACTGAAGCTTTCTTT

j_gene: TRBJ1-6
v_gene: TRBV20-1
abundance: few
d_gene: .
CDR3aa: CSARDIQGLANSPLHF
CDR3nt: TGCAGTGCTAGAGATATCCAGGGACTAGCCAATTCACCCCTCCACTTT